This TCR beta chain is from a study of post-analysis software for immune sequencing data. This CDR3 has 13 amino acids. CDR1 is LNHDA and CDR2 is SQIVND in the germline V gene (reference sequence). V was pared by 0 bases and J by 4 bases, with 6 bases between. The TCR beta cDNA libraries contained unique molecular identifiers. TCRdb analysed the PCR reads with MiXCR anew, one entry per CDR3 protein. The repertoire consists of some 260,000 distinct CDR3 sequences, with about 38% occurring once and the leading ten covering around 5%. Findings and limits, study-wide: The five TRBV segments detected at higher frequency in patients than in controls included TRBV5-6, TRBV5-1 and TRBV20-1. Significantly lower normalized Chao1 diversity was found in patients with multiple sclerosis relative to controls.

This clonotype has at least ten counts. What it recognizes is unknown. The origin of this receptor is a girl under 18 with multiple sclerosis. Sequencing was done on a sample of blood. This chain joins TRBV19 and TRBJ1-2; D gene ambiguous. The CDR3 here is CASSIEQTYGYTF. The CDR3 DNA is TGTGCCAGTAGTATAGAACAGACCTATGGCTACACCTTC.